This T cell receptor (beta chain) emerged from a study of graft-versus-host responses after intestinal transplantation. The overall study: Each transplant was multivisceral, liver-intestinal, or isolated intestinal. All recipients got anti-thymocyte globulin induction, then tacrolimus and steroids for about three years. Findings and caveats of the study: GvH clones turned up in recipient marrow; some had shown up first in ileum or blood. Circulating GvH clone levels at their peak were associated with HvG declines (early post-transplant).

Sequenced by immunoSEQ multiplex PCR; TCRdb stores in-frame clones only, minus some. The sample contains over 45,000 clones, 80% to 90% of which appear only once. Germline-derived CDR1 and CDR2 are LGHNA and YSLEER. This CDR3 is 19 amino acids long. V shed 1 base, J shed 1 base, and the junction held 13 bases outside the gene matches. Points on this clone: Its antigen is as yet unknown.

The sequence was obtained from a human patient who received an intestinal transplant, so some T cells may come from the graft donor. This specimen was PBMCs, taken 26 days after transplant. The chain employs TRBV4-3 and TRBJ1-1, with 9 positions matching TRBD1. The CDR3 protein is CASSQVGKQGASWNTEAFF. The CDR3 bases are TGCGCCAGCAGCCAAGTTGGAAAACAGGGGGCATCATGGAACACTGAAGCTTTCTTT.